The next 15 T cell receptor beta chains were all read from a single sample in a study of blood T cell repertoires in COVID-19. The method was immunoSEQ multiplex PCR; TCRdb's version includes in-frame clones alone and lacks a portion of them. The sample contains about 140,000 clones, 85% to 90% of which appear only once. The sample taken for sequencing was peripheral blood. The origin of the receptors is a woman aged 55-69 years with acute or convalescent COVID-19.

The V gene is TRBV19, the J gene TRBJ2-2; 7 positions match TRBD1. With 3 bases clipped from V and 6 bases from J, the junction kept 7 bases outside the gene matches. There are 15 residues in the CDR3. Per the germline V gene, CDR1 is LNHDA and CDR2 is SQIVND (reference sequence). The DNA of the CDR3 is TGTGCCAGTAGTATGAGCAGGGGGTGGTCCGGGGAGCTGTTTTTT. This codes for CASSMSRGWSGELFF.

The chain carries TRBV5-1 and TRBJ2-1; 8 bases align to TRBD1. V dropped 0 bases and J dropped 8; count of bases not matched to a gene: 7. The CDR3 loop spans 15 amino acids. Germline V CDR1 and CDR2: SGHRS, YFSETQ. CDR3 bases: TGCGCCAGCAGCTTGGGAGCAGGGGGCGAGGATGAGCAGTTCTTC. Residues: CASSLGAGGEDEQFF.

The chain employs TRBV19 and TRBJ2-5; 10 bases align to TRBD2. The germline V gene has CDR1 LNHDA and CDR2 SQIVND (reference sequence). This CDR3 region has 15 residues. Trimming removed 6 bases from V and 2 bases from J; junction bases left unmatched: 6. The CDR3 here is CASRVGLAEQETQYF. The CDR3 DNA sequence: TGTGCCAGTAGGGTCGGACTAGCGGAACAAGAGACCCAGTACTTC.

In this sample, this clone turned up once. The V gene is TRBV7-3, the J gene TRBJ2-7; D possibly corresponds to TRBD1 (5 bases). CDR1 is SGHTA and CDR2 is FQGTGA in the germline V gene. Trimming took off 5 bases at V and 5 bases at J, with 16 bases between the two ends. CDR3 length: 14 residues. CDR3 coding DNA: TGTGCCAGCAGCCTTGCCCCAGGGTCCCACGAGCAGTACTTC. It is translated as CASSLAPGSHEQYF. Full variable domain (remainder filled in from reference TRBV7-3 and TRBJ2-7): GAGVSQTPSNKVTEKGKYVELRCDPISGHTALYWYRQSLGQGPEFLIYFQGTGAADDSGLPNDRFFAVRPEGSVSTLKIQRTERGDSAVYLCASSLAPGSHEQYFGPGTRLTVT.

The CDR3 DNA follows: TGTGCCAGCAGTTCCTCCGGGACAGGGACCTCCGAGCAGTACTTC. Translation gives CASSSSGTGTSEQYF. The chain combines TRBV6-5 with TRBJ2-7; 9 nucleotides line up with TRBD1. The CDR3 totals 15 residues. In germline, CDR1 is MNHEY, CDR2 SVGAGI. V gave up 4 bases and J gave up 6 bases; unmatched junction bases: 10.

The gene calls are TRBV27 and TRBJ2-5, with 8 bases fitting TRBD2. This CDR3 has 15 residues. The germline V gene has CDR1 MNHEY and CDR2 SMNVEV (reference sequence). The V segment lost 0 bases and the J segment 5 bases; nucleotides outside the gene matches: 5. The chain's CDR3 is CASSLSRGGRETQYF. The CDR3 coding sequence is TGTGCCAGCAGTTTATCCCGGGGGGGCAGGGAGACCCAGTACTTC.

The rearrangement uses TRBV2 and TRBJ2-7; TRBD1 matches at 8 bases. V lost 6 bases, J lost 1 base, and 5 bases stayed unmatched. This CDR3 contains 14 residues. Germline CDR1 and CDR2: SNHLY and FYNNEI. CDR3 nucleotides: TGTGCCAGCAGGGGACAGGTCACGTCCTACGAGCAGTACTTC. This gives the protein CASRGQVTSYEQYF. Based on the CDR3 plus reference TRBV2 and TRBJ2-7, the full variable domain is EPEVTQTPSHQVTQMGQEVILRCVPISNHLYFYWYRQILGQKVEFLVSFYNNEISEKSEIFDDQFSVERPDGSNFTLKIRSTKLEDSAMYFCASRGQVTSYEQYFGPGTRLTVT.

This clone was found a few times. The chain carries TRBV30 and TRBJ2-2; possibly TRBD2 for D (5 bases). Trimming stripped 0 bases from V and 6 bases from J, with 11 bases between. The V gene's germline CDR1 is GTSNPN and CDR2 SVGIG (reference sequence). This CDR3 contains 14 residues. For the CDR3, the DNA is TGTGCCTGGAGTGTAACGAAGAGGGCCGGGGAGCTGTTTTTT. This translates into CAWSVTKRAGELFF.

This clone was counted a single time. V gene TRBV13 combines with J gene TRBJ2-3, with TRBD1 as a possible D gene (5 bases). Trimming left V 5 bases short and J 1 base short, with 10 bases between. Germline values: CDR1 PRHDT, CDR2 FYEKMQ (reference sequence). The CDR3 has 14 amino acids. In nucleotides, the CDR3 is TGTGCCAGCAGCCCGACGACAGGCACAGATACGCAGTATTTT. Its protein is CASSPTTGTDTQYF.

The rearrangement joins TRBV7-2 to TRBJ1-2; 7 nucleotides align to TRBD1. V gave up 6 bases and J gave up 5 bases; unmatched junction bases: 3. The CDR3 length is 12 residues. Germline values: CDR1 SGHTA, CDR2 FQGNSA. CDR3 in amino acids: CASSRDSYGYTF. CDR3 coding DNA: TGTGCCAGCAGTCGGGACAGTTATGGCTACACCTTC.

The chain uses TRBV5-8 and TRBJ2-3; D not resolved. Looked up from germline, CDR1 is SGHTS and CDR2 is YDEGEE. Trimming took off 4 bases at V and 0 bases at J, with 12 bases between the two ends. CDR3 length: 15 amino acids. CDR3 loop: CASSRWLVSTDTQYF. The CDR3 region has the DNA TGTGCCAGCAGCCGTTGGCTAGTTAGCACAGATACGCAGTATTTT.

The chain joins TRBV7-9 to TRBJ2-5; D remains ambiguous. The CDR3 totals 11 residues. Trimming stripped 5 bases from V and 4 bases from J, with 5 bases between. Looked up from germline, CDR1 is SEHNR and CDR2 is FQNEAQ (reference sequence). The chain's CDR3 is CASSPGETQYF. CDR3 DNA: TGTGCCAGCAGCCCGGGAGAGACCCAGTACTTC.

This clone appeared once. This chain uses TRBV10-3 with TRBJ1-1, with 8 positions matching TRBD1. Germline V gene sequence: CDR1 ENHRY, CDR2 SYGVKD. V shed 4 bases, J shed 8 bases, and the junction held 6 bases outside the gene matches. CDR3 size: 13 residues. The CDR3 here is CAISGGQAREAFF. The CDR3 nucleotides are TGTGCCATCAGTGGGGGACAGGCTCGCGAAGCTTTCTTT.

This clone was found once. The chain is built from TRBV24-1 and TRBJ1-4, with 8 bases aligning to TRBD1. The CDR3 is 17 amino acids. CDR1 and CDR2 (germline): KGHDR, SFDVKD. V was clipped by 3 bases and J by 6 bases; unmatched bases: 11. The CDR3 sequence: CATSDESLQGGYEKLFF. The CDR3 DNA sequence: TGTGCCACCAGTGATGAGTCCCTACAGGGGGGGTATGAAAAACTGTTTTTT.

The chain recombines TRBV10-3 with TRBJ1-5, with 7 bases aligning to TRBD1. The trim removed 1 base at V and 4 bases at J, leaving 4 bases unmatched. CDR1 ENHRY and CDR2 SYGVKD come from the germline V gene. The CDR3 contains 15 residues. The CDR3 sequence is CAISEWDRDNQPQHF. The CDR3 DNA is TGTGCCATCAGTGAGTGGGACAGAGATAATCAGCCCCAGCATTTT.